One sample yielded the 26 T cell receptor beta chains listed below, sequenced in a study of T cells after yellow fever vaccination. Via MiXCR, TCRdb re-called the 5' RACE reads, giving one row per CDR3 protein. This sample has about 350,000 distinct CDR3 sequences, with 4.1% found just once. This sample comprised PBMCs, obtained 5 days after the yellow fever booster vaccination. All receptors derive from a man between 18 and 29 years old who received the YFV17D yellow fever vaccine.

The rearrangement links TRBV7-3 to TRBJ2-3; 9 bases agree with TRBD2. The CDR3 has 15 amino acids. Germline V gene sequence: CDR1 SGHTA, CDR2 FQGTGA. The trim removed 5 bases at V and 2 bases at J, leaving 5 bases unmatched. The CDR3 region has the DNA TGTGCCAGCAGCGTAAGCGGGGGGTACACAGATACGCAGTATTTT. Protein sequence: CASSVSGGYTDTQYF.

The table lists this clonotype with many counts. The V gene is TRBV13, the J gene TRBJ2-3; TRBD1 is a possible D gene (6 bases). V shed 4 bases and J shed 1 base, with 15 bases lying between them. CDR3 size: 16 residues. CDR1 and CDR2 from the germline V gene are PRHDT and FYEKMQ (reference sequence). The CDR3 bases are TGTGCCAGCAGCTCCCAAGGACAGCTGGGCACAGATACGCAGTATTTT. Translated: CASSSQGQLGTDTQYF.

This clonotype came up many times. The chain joins TRBV28 to TRBJ2-1, with D perhaps TRBD2 (5 bases). V lost 10 bases and J 8 bases, leaving 18 bases between the germline ends. The germline CDR1 and CDR2 sequences are MDHEN and SYDVKM. The CDR3 runs to 13 residues. The CDR3 coding sequence is TGTGCCATCTCGCGAGGGTTTCGCGATGAGCAGTTCTTC. Protein product: CAISRGFRDEQFF.

This clonotype occurred a few times. This chain links TRBV12-3 or TRBV12-4 with TRBJ1-4; D unresolved. The V gene lost 3 bases and the J gene lost 2 bases, with 7 bases spanning the gap. The CDR3 is made up of 14 amino acids. The CDR3 region has the DNA TGTGCCAGCAGTTTCCTACGTACTAATGAAAAACTGTTTTTT. Translation gives CASSFLRTNEKLFF.

This clonotype has a count of ten or more. The chain uses TRBV30 and TRBJ2-7; 9 bases line up with TRBD1. Germline lookup yields CDR1 GTSNPN and CDR2 SVGIG (reference sequence). V dropped 3 bases and J dropped 0; count of bases not matched to a gene: 3. This CDR3 has 14 amino acids. The CDR3 DNA reads as TGTGCCTGGAGGCGGACAGGGGACTCCTACGAGCAGTACTTC. Its protein is CAWRRTGDSYEQYF.

This clonotype was detected only once. The V gene is TRBV7-6, the J gene TRBJ1-4; unclear D gene. Germline V lookup: CDR1 SGHVS, CDR2 FNYEAQ. This CDR3 spans 12 amino acids. V dropped 3 bases and J dropped 5 bases, with 4 bases sitting between them. The CDR3 loop is CASSFLNEKLFF. Written as DNA, the CDR3 is TGTGCCAGCAGCTTCCTCAATGAAAAACTGTTTTTT.

The V and J genes are TRBV18 and TRBJ1-6; D perhaps matches TRBD1 (5 bases). The V and J ends lost 2 bases and 5 bases respectively, with 10 bases between them. Germline loops: CDR1 KGHSH, CDR2 LQKENI. The CDR3 runs 15 residues. Here the CDR3 reads CASSPGGADNSPLHF. The CDR3 region has the DNA TGTGCCAGCTCACCAGGGGGTGCGGATAATTCACCCCTCCACTTT. The variable domain in full, with the rest retrieved from reference TRBV18 and TRBJ1-6, is NAGVMQNPRHLVRRRGQEARLRCSPMKGHSHVYWYRQLPEEGLKFMVYLQKENIIDESGMPKERFSAEFPKEGPSILRIQQVVRGDSAAYFCASSPGGADNSPLHFGNGTRLTVT.

This clonotype has more than one count but fewer than ten. An end of the junction differs from the germline gene, which may be a read error. The chain employs TRBV7-3 and TRBJ2-5, with a weak D call TRBD2 (7 bases). This CDR3 region has 21 residues. Germline V gene data show CDR1 as SGHTA and CDR2 as FQGTGA. The CDR3, as DNA: TGTGCCAGCAGCTTATTTGTTGCGAAACGTGGCTTGAGGGGGGGTCGGGAGACCCAGCACTTC. Translation: CASSLFVAKRGLRGGRETQHF.

This clonotype was seen a handful of times. V gene TRBV11-2 combines with J gene TRBJ2-5; D perhaps matches TRBD2 (6 bases). V was shortened by 3 bases and J by 10 bases, with 18 bases between the two germline ends. The germline gives CDR1 SGHAT, CDR2 FQNNGV. The length of the CDR3 is 14 residues. CDR3 sequence: CASSFNPRTGDQYF. CDR3 coding DNA: TGTGCCAGCAGCTTTAATCCGCGCACGGGGGACCAGTACTTC.

The rearrangement uses TRBV29-1 and TRBJ2-5; the match to TRBD2 covers 7 bases. The trim removed 3 bases at V and 3 bases at J, leaving 1 base unmatched. This CDR3 is 12 amino acids long. Germline assignment: CDR1 SQVTM and CDR2 ANQGSEA. CDR3 sequence (DNA): TGCAGCGTTGAGGCGGGGGAAGAGACCCAGTACTTC. It yields the protein CSVEAGEETQYF.

The table lists this clonotype with many counts. The chain recombines TRBV5-1 with TRBJ2-5, with D possibly TRBD2 on 6 matching bases. Trimming took 3 bases from V and 5 from J, leaving 14 bases between them. This CDR3 region has 14 residues. The germline V gene encodes CDR1 SGHRS and CDR2 YFSETQ. CDR3 nucleotide sequence: TGCGCCAGCAGCTACCAGGAGGGCCGGGAGACCCAGTACTTC. Protein sequence: CASSYQEGRETQYF.

This clonotype showed up many times. V is TRBV7-3 and J is TRBJ2-3; tentative D call: TRBD2 (7 bases). In germline, CDR1 is SGHTA, CDR2 FQGTGA. With 2 bases removed from V and 5 bases from J, the gap between germline ends came to 17 bases. CDR3 length: 16 amino acids. The CDR3 DNA is TGTGCCAGCAGCTTACATGCGCTGGGGGGGCAAGATACGCAGTATTTT. Protein: CASSLHALGGQDTQYF.

This clonotype was detected many times. This chain links TRBV20-1 with TRBJ1-2; 7 nucleotides match TRBD1. With V trimmed by 5 bases and J by 2 bases, 2 bases remained unmatched. Germline V CDR1 and CDR2: DFQATT, SNEGSKA (reference sequence). The CDR3 has 12 amino acids. The CDR3 here is CSAGTANYGYTF. The DNA of the CDR3 is TGCAGTGCTGGGACAGCAAACTATGGCTACACCTTC.

The chain combines TRBV5-6 with TRBJ2-1, with unresolved D. This CDR3 has 13 amino acids. The ends were cut back, 1 base at V and 7 bases at J, with 9 bases in the middle. Germline-derived CDR1 and CDR2 are SGHDT and YYEEEE. The CDR3: CASSLWLRNEQFF. The CDR3 region has the DNA TGTGCCAGCAGCTTGTGGTTGAGGAATGAGCAGTTCTTC.

This clonotype was observed a few times. This chain connects TRBV4-1 to TRBJ2-1; D gene ambiguous. Germline CDR1 MGHRA, CDR2 YSYEKL. Trimming pared 0 bases from V and 6 bases from J, leaving 18 bases between. This CDR3 region has 17 residues. The CDR3 nucleotides read TGCGCCAGCAGCCAAGAAATACGGCGGCTCCGGGCCAATGAGCAGTTCTTC. As protein: CASSQEIRRLRANEQFF.

The chain employs TRBV5-1 and TRBJ2-1, with TRBD1 matching over 9 bases. Losses at the gene ends were 3 bases for V and 8 bases for J; bases not matched to a gene: 12. CDR1 is SGHRS and CDR2 is YFSETQ in the germline V gene. The CDR3 loop spans 16 amino acids. CDR3 amino acids: CASSSNRDRVNDEQFF. The CDR3 DNA reads TGCGCCAGCAGCTCAAACCGGGACAGGGTCAACGATGAGCAGTTCTTC. The full variable domain, in which reference TRBV5-1 and TRBJ2-1 provide the parts outside the CDR3, is KAGVTQTPRYLIKTRGQQVTLSCSPISGHRSVSWYQQTPGQGLQFLFEYFSETQRNKGNFPGRFSGRQFSNSRSEMNVSTLELGDSALYLCASSSNRDRVNDEQFFGPGTRLTVL.

This clonotype was detected only a few times. The rearrangement joins TRBV7-9 to TRBJ1-2, with TRBD1 matching 10 bases. The germline V gene has CDR1 SEHNR and CDR2 FQNEAQ (reference sequence). Germline trimming cut 5 bases from V and 4 bases from J; bases unmatched to any gene: 10. This CDR3 contains 16 residues. CDR3 in DNA: TGTGCCAGCAGCACTAGACAGGGGGCGCCGGGCTATGGCTACACCTTC. As protein: CASSTRQGAPGYGYTF.

This clonotype was counted at least ten times. This rearrangement joins TRBV11-2 to TRBJ1-4; no definite D call. The CDR3 runs to 11 residues. The germline V gene has CDR1 SGHAT and CDR2 FQNNGV. The V and J ends lost 5 bases and 5 bases respectively, with 3 bases between them. The DNA for the CDR3 is TGTGCCAGCAGCAGAAATGAAAAACTGTTTTTT. Amino acid sequence: CASSRNEKLFF.

This clonotype came up a few times. The rearrangement links TRBV12-3 or TRBV12-4 to TRBJ1-6; 7 bases fit TRBD1. After removal of 5 bases from V and 4 bases from J, the junction contained 5 bases not matched to a gene. The CDR3 length is 15 residues. The CDR3 is CASSHNRGYNSPLHF. The CDR3 DNA sequence: TGTGCCAGCAGTCATAACAGGGGATATAATTCACCCCTCCACTTT.

The rearrangement joins TRBV6-5 to TRBJ2-7; 10 nucleotides match TRBD2. V gave up 0 bases and J gave up 6 bases; unmatched junction bases: 5. Germline lookup yields CDR1 MNHEY and CDR2 SVGAGI. CDR3 size: 15 residues. CDR3: CASSYSASGGTEQYF. The CDR3, as DNA: TGTGCCAGCAGTTACTCCGCTAGCGGGGGAACCGAGCAGTACTTC.

On this clonotype itself: The conserved phenylalanine or tryptophan is not found at the CDR3 terminus, so this likely reflects a read error. J is TRBJ1-2 and V is TRBV5-1, with 8 bases lining up with TRBD1. CDR3 length equals 14 residues. Germline V lookup: CDR1 SGHRS, CDR2 YFSETQ. J gave up 5 bases and V 4 bases, and 7 bases lay outside the gene matches. CDR3 nucleotide sequence: TGCGCCAGCAGCCCGGGACAGGTGGGGTATGGCTACACCTCC. Its translation: CASSPGQVGYGYTS.

This clonotype appeared a few times. This rearrangement joins TRBV6-6 to TRBJ2-1; D ambiguous. CDR1 is MNHNY and CDR2 is SVGAGI in the germline V gene (reference sequence). There are 15 residues in the CDR3. Trimming pared 5 bases from V and 0 bases from J, leaving 11 bases between. The CDR3 DNA reads as TGTGCCAGCAGTGGCTGGCATCGCTCCTACAATGAGCAGTTCTTC. Its translation: CASSGWHRSYNEQFF.

J is TRBJ1-5 and V is TRBV27; D unresolved. Trimming shortened V by 6 bases and J by 9 bases, and 15 bases separated the two germline ends. The length of the CDR3 is 13 residues. The germline V gene encodes CDR1 MNHEY and CDR2 SMNVEV (reference sequence). The CDR3 DNA reads as TGTGCCAGCAGAGACCGGTTCTCGGGGCCCCAGCATTTT. It is translated as CASRDRFSGPQHF.

V usage is TRBV7-9 and J usage is TRBJ1-6; tentatively, D is TRBD1 (5 bases). The CDR3 length is 15 residues. CDR1 and CDR2 from the germline V gene are SEHNR and FQNEAQ (reference sequence). Trimming removed 2 bases from V and 8 bases from J, with 13 bases in between. The DNA for the CDR3 is TGTGCCAGCAGCTTACTCGGGACCCCAGATTCACCCCTCCACTTT. It is translated as CASSLLGTPDSPLHF.

This chain links TRBV4-3 with TRBJ2-5, with a weak D call TRBD1 (6 bases). V was trimmed by 1 base and J by 4 bases, leaving 19 bases between them. Germline-derived CDR1 and CDR2 are LGHNA and YSLEER. The CDR3 loop spans 17 amino acids. The CDR3: CASSQGAGELYLETQYF. CDR3 in DNA: TGCGCCAGCAGCCAAGGAGCAGGGGAACTTTACCTAGAGACCCAGTACTTC.

This clonotype was detected only a few times. The genes are TRBV5-1 and TRBJ1-5; 7 nucleotides agree with TRBD1. CDR1 and CDR2 from the germline V gene are SGHRS and YFSETQ. There are 13 residues in the CDR3. V lost 1 base, J lost 7 bases, and 2 bases stayed unmatched. As DNA, the CDR3 is TGCGCCAGCAGCTTGCAGGGGGAGCAGCCCCAGCATTTT. Amino acid sequence: CASSLQGEQPQHF. The full variable domain, with the rest looked up from reference TRBV5-1 and TRBJ1-5, is KAGVTQTPRYLIKTRGQQVTLSCSPISGHRSVSWYQQTPGQGLQFLFEYFSETQRNKGNFPGRFSGRQFSNSRSEMNVSTLELGDSALYLCASSLQGEQPQHFGDGTRLSIL.